The 26 T cell receptor beta chains reported below all come from one sample, sequenced in a study of CD8 T cells in Susac syndrome. Random hexamers served to reverse transcribe roughly 0.5 to 1 ug RNA. Via MiXCR, TCRdb re-called the immunoSEQ multiplex PCR reads, giving one row per CDR3 protein. The table includes 50,000 or so distinct CDR3 sequences, roughly 93% detected once. Material: CD8+ T cells from PBMCs. The receptor source for this set is a human donor with multiple sclerosis.

V usage is TRBV5-1 and J usage is TRBJ2-7; D gene unclear. The germline V and J ends were trimmed by 4 bases and 0 bases, with 14 bases remaining between them. The CDR3 has 15 residues. In germline, CDR1 is SGHRS, CDR2 YFSETQ. The CDR3 reads CASSPTVSYSYEQYF. The CDR3 DNA is TGCGCCAGCAGCCCAACGGTAAGCTACTCCTACGAGCAGTACTTC. The variable domain in full, completed from reference TRBV5-1 and TRBJ2-7, reads KAGVTQTPRYLIKTRGQQVTLSCSPISGHRSVSWYQQTPGQGLQFLFEYFSETQRNKGNFPGRFSGRQFSNSRSEMNVSTLELGDSALYLCASSPTVSYSYEQYFGPGTRLTVT.

V gene TRBV3-1 combines with J gene TRBJ2-7; 9 bases agree with TRBD1. From germline, CDR1 is LGHDT and CDR2 YNNKEL (reference sequence). The CDR3 is 14 amino acids. Germline trimming cut 4 bases from V and 9 bases from J; bases unmatched to any gene: 10. The CDR3 protein is CASSPWDRELGQYF. The CDR3 nucleotides read TGTGCCAGCAGCCCATGGGACAGGGAACTTGGGCAGTACTTC.

This chain connects TRBV13 to TRBJ2-1; D possibly corresponds to TRBD2 (5 bases). Germline V gene lookup returns CDR1 PRHDT and CDR2 FYEKMQ (reference sequence). CDR3 length: 12 residues. Deletions cut 3 bases from V and 7 bases from J, with 7 bases between. The CDR3 here is CASSLRVNEQFF. The CDR3 DNA follows: TGTGCCAGCAGCTTGAGGGTAAATGAGCAGTTCTTC.

The chain carries TRBV7-9 and TRBJ2-7, with D tentatively TRBD2 (6 bases). The CDR3 sequence is 13 residues long. V was trimmed by 5 bases and J by 2 bases, leaving 10 bases between them. Per germline, CDR1 SEHNR and CDR2 FQNEAQ (reference sequence). The CDR3 is CASSAGFTYEQYF. The CDR3 DNA reads TGTGCCAGCAGCGCGGGGTTCACCTACGAGCAGTACTTC.

The rearrangement joins TRBV4-1 to TRBJ1-1, with 9 positions matching TRBD1. Germline V lookup: CDR1 MGHRA, CDR2 YSYEKL. This CDR3 spans 12 amino acids. The V segment lost 1 base and the J segment 10 bases; nucleotides outside the gene matches: 1. The CDR3 loop reads CASSQGGQGAFF. Written as DNA, the CDR3 is TGCGCCAGCAGCCAAGGGGGACAGGGAGCTTTCTTT.

The V gene is TRBV27, the J gene TRBJ2-7; 10 bases are a match to TRBD2. There are 14 residues in the CDR3. V shed 4 bases and J 4 bases; nucleotides not matched to a gene: 4. Per the germline V gene, CDR1 is MNHEY and CDR2 is SMNVEV (reference sequence). CDR3 protein: CASSSSGGFYEQYF. CDR3 DNA sequence: TGTGCCAGCAGTTCTAGCGGGGGTTTTTACGAGCAGTACTTC.

This chain uses TRBV30 with TRBJ1-5; D not resolved. Per germline, CDR1 GTSNPN and CDR2 SVGIG (reference sequence). The CDR3 runs 13 residues. Trimming stripped 2 bases from V and 3 bases from J, with 8 bases between. CDR3 protein: CAWSSYNNQPQHF. The CDR3 DNA reads as TGTGCCTGGAGTTCGTATAACAATCAGCCCCAGCATTTT.

The gene calls are TRBV29-1 and TRBJ2-7; a weak D match, TRBD2 (6 bases). Looked up from germline, CDR1 is SQVTM and CDR2 is ANQGSEA. The CDR3 runs 15 residues. Deletions cut 0 bases from V and 0 bases from J, with 12 bases between. The CDR3 nucleotides read TGCAGCGTTGAAGATCGGGGGTCCCCCTCCTACGAGCAGTACTTC. This codes for CSVEDRGSPSYEQYF.

This chain uses TRBV9 with TRBJ1-5; D is uncertain. The CDR3 extends over 15 amino acids. Germline-derived CDR1 and CDR2 are SGDLS and YYNGEE. Trimming shortened V by 1 base and J by 0 bases, and 8 bases separated the two germline ends. CDR3 region: CASSVREDSNQPQHF. The CDR3 coding sequence is TGTGCCAGCAGCGTACGTGAGGATAGCAATCAGCCCCAGCATTTT.

This clonotype has just one count. This chain connects TRBV6-2 or TRBV6-3 to TRBJ1-5; possibly TRBD1 for D (6 bases). The germline gives CDR1 MNHEY, CDR2 SVGEGT. This CDR3 is 14 amino acids long. The V end lost 4 bases, the J end lost 8 bases, and 15 bases lay between the germline ends. For the CDR3, the DNA is TGTGCCAGCAGTTGGACAGCTTCTAGGGAGCCCCAGCATTTT. Encoded protein: CASSWTASREPQHF.

There are a few counts of this clonotype. This chain joins TRBV6-5 and TRBJ2-7; 7 bases are a match to TRBD1. J gave up 0 bases and V 0 bases, and 2 bases lay outside the gene matches. This CDR3 contains 15 residues. CDR1 MNHEY and CDR2 SVGAGI come from the germline V gene. The CDR3 spells CASSYSAGGSYEQYF. Written as DNA, the CDR3 is TGTGCCAGCAGTTACTCGGCAGGGGGCTCCTACGAGCAGTACTTC.

The CDR3 here is CASSPPGGGLYNEQFF. DNA of the CDR3: TGTGCCAGCAGCCCCCCGGGCGGGGGGCTCTACAATGAGCAGTTCTTC. This chain connects TRBV6-1 to TRBJ2-1, with 8 bases matching TRBD2. With V trimmed by 6 bases and J by 3 bases, 10 bases remained unmatched. CDR1 and CDR2 from the germline V gene are MNHNS and SASEGT. The CDR3 consists of 16 residues.

The CDR3 nucleotides are TGTGCCTGGAGTGTTGGACTAGCGGGGCGCACAGATACGCAGTATTTT. Residues: CAWSVGLAGRTDTQYF. The rearrangement joins TRBV30 to TRBJ2-3; 12 nucleotides match TRBD2. The CDR3 has 16 amino acids. V was pared by 0 bases and J by 1 base, with 2 bases of the junction left unmatched. Germline V gives CDR1 GTSNPN, CDR2 SVGIG (reference sequence).

The chain carries TRBV7-9 and TRBJ1-2; D is uncertain. Germline V lookup: CDR1 SEHNR, CDR2 FQNEAQ (reference sequence). The CDR3 spans 14 residues. V was shortened by 0 bases and J by 8 bases, with 13 bases between the two germline ends. The CDR3 bases are TGTGCCAGCAGCTTAGCGGGAGACTGGTGGGGCTACACCTTC. The encoded protein is CASSLAGDWWGYTF.

This rearrangement joins TRBV9 to TRBJ2-1; 11 nucleotides match TRBD2. The CDR3 sequence is 17 residues long. Germline V CDR1 and CDR2: SGDLS, YYNGEE. Germline trimming cut 6 bases from V and 5 bases from J; bases unmatched to any gene: 13. For the CDR3, the DNA is TGTGCCAGCACGGATCCCCTGACTAGCGGGGCCCACAATGAGCAGTTCTTC. Translated: CASTDPLTSGAHNEQFF.

This rearrangement joins TRBV19 to TRBJ2-3, with TRBD2 identical over 12 bases. Germline V gene lookup returns CDR1 LNHDA and CDR2 SQIVND (reference sequence). V shed 5 bases, J shed 0 bases, and the junction held 6 bases outside the gene matches. The CDR3 is 17 residues long. The CDR3 sequence is CASSETSGGLSTDTQYF. The CDR3 DNA sequence: TGTGCCAGTAGTGAGACTAGCGGGGGTCTTAGCACAGATACGCAGTATTTT.

The chain combines TRBV7-2 with TRBJ2-7, with 10 bases lining up with TRBD1. Germline CDR1 SGHTA, CDR2 FQGNSA. Germline trimming cut 5 bases from V and 0 bases from J; bases unmatched to any gene: 4. The CDR3 length is 15 residues. The CDR3: CASSDRDRGSYEQYF. CDR3 nucleotides: TGTGCCAGCAGCGACCGGGACAGGGGCTCCTACGAGCAGTACTTC.

The CDR3 region has the DNA TGCAGTGCAAAGACAGCGAACACCGGGGAGCTGTTTTTT. Translation gives CSAKTANTGELFF. V usage is TRBV20-1 and J usage is TRBJ2-2; a possible D gene is TRBD1 (5 bases). The V gene's germline CDR1 is DFQATT and CDR2 SNEGSKA (reference sequence). Trimming pared 6 bases from V and 0 bases from J, leaving 8 bases between. The CDR3 spans 13 residues.

The V call is TRBV4-2, the J call TRBJ2-1, with TRBD2 identical over 12 bases. The CDR3 length is 16 residues. The ends lost 4 bases at V and 6 bases at J; junction bases unmatched: 7. Germline V gene data show CDR1 as LGHNA and CDR2 as YNFKEQ. CDR3 in DNA: TGTGCCAGCAGCCGGAGACTAGCGGGAGACTCCAATGAGCAGTTCTTC. This encodes CASSRRLAGDSNEQFF.

V usage is TRBV6-5 and J usage is TRBJ1-2; unclear D gene. V gave up 4 bases and J gave up 7 bases, with 7 bases separating them. The CDR3 runs to 11 residues. Germline V lookup: CDR1 MNHEY, CDR2 SVGAGI. CDR3 DNA: TGTGCCAGCAGTTCCTCCGTTGGCTACACCTTC. This gives the protein CASSSSVGYTF.

The chain has TRBV4-3 and TRBJ2-3, with 7 bases that match TRBD2. V dropped 0 bases and J dropped 6; count of bases not matched to a gene: 9. CDR1 and CDR2 from the germline V gene are LGHNA and YSLEER. There are 16 residues in the CDR3. Here the CDR3 DNA reads TGCGCCAGCAGCCAAGAAGCGGGGATGGTTATCGATACGCAGTATTTT. Translating it yields CASSQEAGMVIDTQYF.

This chain connects TRBV27 to TRBJ2-1; 8 positions agree with TRBD2. J gave up 4 bases and V 3 bases, and 5 bases lay outside the gene matches. Germline V gene data show CDR1 as MNHEY and CDR2 as SMNVEV (reference sequence). The length of the CDR3 is 15 residues. In DNA, the CDR3 is TGTGCCAGCAGTTTTGGAGCGGGAGATTACAATGAGCAGTTCTTC. Amino acids: CASSFGAGDYNEQFF.

The chain links TRBV10-2 to TRBJ1-2; D is uncertain. The V and J ends lost 4 bases and 5 bases respectively, with 14 bases between them. Germline assignment: CDR1 WSHSY and CDR2 SAAADI. The CDR3 has 14 amino acids. The DNA for the CDR3 is TGCGCCAGCAGTGGTGCCCAAACTTCTTATGGCTACACCTTC. Its protein product is CASSGAQTSYGYTF.

The chain is built from TRBV3-1 and TRBJ1-5; 7 nucleotides align to TRBD1. Per the germline V gene, CDR1 is LGHDT and CDR2 is YNNKEL (reference sequence). The J segment lost 4 bases and the V segment lost 0 bases, leaving 3 bases of the junction unmatched. CDR3 length: 15 amino acids. CDR3 DNA: TGTGCCAGCAGCCAAGACCCAGGGGGGAATCAGCCCCAGCATTTT. Its translation is CASSQDPGGNQPQHF.

The chain has TRBV4-1 and TRBJ2-2, with D possibly TRBD2 on 6 matching bases. The V end lost 1 base, the J end lost 11 bases, and 14 bases lay between the germline ends. Germline assignment: CDR1 MGHRA and CDR2 YSYEKL. This CDR3 comprises 14 residues. The CDR3 region has the DNA TGCGCCAGCAGCCAAGCGGCCGGAGCGGGCGAGCTGTTTTTT. This translates into CASSQAAGAGELFF.

The chain joins TRBV29-1 to TRBJ2-1; 8 bases match TRBD2. The V and J ends lost 4 bases and 6 bases, in that order; junction bases with no gene match: 5. The CDR3 has 13 residues. From germline, CDR1 is SQVTM and CDR2 ANQGSEA. DNA for the CDR3: TGCAGCGTTGGGCGAGCGGGGGCCAATGAGCAGTTCTTC. It translates to CSVGRAGANEQFF.